This is a list of T cell receptor beta chains from one sample in a study of control samples from healthy donors and cancer patients. This table comes from immunoSEQ multiplex PCR, and its TCRdb copy is limited to in-frame clones, with some not included. Of about 54,000 clones listed, approximately 95% are singletons. The sequencing sample was made of blood. These receptor sequences come from a woman in her twenties or thirties in good health. Each CDR3 is given with its conserved first and last residue. The D gene is left open where the match is weak.

. TRBV28 CASSSTSEAFF
TRBD2 TRBV18 CASSPLGLAGAPHNEQFF
. TRBV28 CASSFNSRVKAFF
TRBD2 TRBV5-1 CASSLDAAGAGELFF
TRBD2 TRBV7-9 CASSKTSGSYNEQFF
. TRBV11-2 CASSLVAGGSGGYTF
. TRBV6-5 CASSYAEIRAGELFF
TRBD2 TRBV28 CASSLILAGIDTQYF
. TRBV6-1 CASSEFEYNEQFF
. TRBV10-3 CAISDRTGPISYNEQFF
TRBD2 TRBV14 CASSQGFLAGEWETQYF
. TRBV19 CASSSQGWNEQYF
. TRBV10-2 CASSEPTGRGAEAFF
. TRBV18 CASSTQGFNYNEQFF
. TRBV15 CATSRDRGGLGNEKLFF
. TRBV9 CASSVGGDTQYF
TRBD1 TRBV2 CASRQGMTEAFF
TRBD2 TRBV27 CASSPGGSGFSSYEQYF
. TRBV15 CATSRDRGFNYNEQFF
. TRBV28 CASTAGGNGGELFF
. TRBV4-1 CASSQEPREASTEAFF
TRBD2 TRBV9 CASSVGSGRTDTQYF